These T cell receptor beta chains were read from a single sample in a study of blood T cells in healthy people across ages. TCRdb redid the calling of the 5' RACE reads with MiXCR, one entry per CDR3 protein. The profile shows 1.5 million to 2 million distinct CDR3 sequences, approximately 30% of them singletons. Specimen: blood. All receptors derive from a woman between 25 and 40 years old in good health. Each CDR3 is given with its conserved first and last residue. D genes are given only for firm matches. Only part of the rows carry a size: once, few, many, or a class if the clone is expanded.

CDR3: CASSLGWSGENIQYF; DNA: TGTGCCAGCAGCCTCGGTTGGTCGGGCGAAAACATTCAGTACTTC; V: TRBV3-1; D: .; J: TRBJ2-4; size: few
CDR3: CASSNQPGSSYNSPLHF; DNA: TGTGCCAGCAGTAACCAACCTGGAAGTTCCTATAATTCACCCCTCCACTTT; V: TRBV2; D: .; J: TRBJ1-6; size: once
CDR3: CSAPGRASDTQYF; DNA: TGCAGTGCGCCGGGCCGCGCATCGGATACGCAGTATTTT; V: TRBV20-1; D: .; J: TRBJ2-3; size: few
CDR3: CASSSEDQASYEQFF; DNA: TGTGCCAGCAGCTCGGAGGATCAGGCCTCCTACGAGCAGTTCTTC; V: TRBV9; D: .; J: TRBJ2-1; size: .
CDR3: CSVGGTGEAAYEQYF; DNA: TGCAGCGTTGGAGGAACGGGAGAAGCTGCGTACGAGCAGTACTTC; V: TRBV29-1; D: .; J: TRBJ2-7; size: many
CDR3: CASSFEAERERFF; DNA: TGCGCCAGCAGCTTCGAAGCGGAGAGGGAGCGGTTTTTT; V: TRBV5-1; D: .; J: TRBJ2-2; size: once
CDR3: CASGRGTGGARETQYF; DNA: TGTGCTAGTGGTCGAGGGACAGGGGGCGCCCGGGAGACCCAGTACTTC; V: TRBV12-5; D: TRBD1; J: TRBJ2-5; size: many
CDR3: CASSYSGQWAPQETQYF; DNA: TGTGCCAGCAGTTACTCGGGGCAGTGGGCCCCACAAGAGACCCAGTACTTC; V: TRBV6-5; D: .; J: TRBJ2-5; size: .
CDR3: CATSGGAARRNEQYF; DNA: TGTGCCACATCGGGGGGGGCCGCGCGGAGGAATGAGCAGTACTTC; V: TRBV4-2; D: TRBD2; J: TRBJ2-5; size: .
CDR3: CASSDNRLKETQYF; DNA: TGTGCCAGCAGCGATAATCGACTGAAAGAGACCCAGTACTTC; V: TRBV7-7; D: .; J: TRBJ2-5; size: .
CDR3: CASSLIAGAGNEQFF; DNA: TGCGCCAGCAGCTTGATAGCGGGGGCCGGGAATGAGCAGTTCTTC; V: TRBV5-1; D: TRBD2; J: TRBJ2-1; size: many
CDR3: CATTGGEAFF; DNA: TGTGCCACCACAGGGGGCGAAGCTTTCTTT; V: TRBV28; D: TRBD1; J: TRBJ1-1; size: .
CDR3: CSPKAGGPEQFF; DNA: TGCAGCCCTAAAGCGGGAGGTCCTGAGCAGTTCTTC; V: TRBV20-1; D: TRBD2; J: TRBJ2-1; size: .
CDR3: CASSRPGSRADTQYF; DNA: TGCGCCAGCAGCCGTCCGGGTTCAAGGGCAGATACGCAGTATTTT; V: TRBV5-1; D: .; J: TRBJ2-3; size: .
CDR3: CASSFGGLESYEQYF; DNA: TGTGCCAGCAGTTTCGGGGGTCTAGAGTCCTACGAGCAGTACTTC; V: TRBV12-3/TRBV12-4; D: .; J: TRBJ2-7; size: many
CDR3: CASSDPGQGVDTQYF; DNA: TGTGCCAGCAGTGATCCCGGACAGGGCGTAGATACGCAGTATTTT; V: TRBV25-1; D: TRBD1; J: TRBJ2-3; size: .
CDR3: CASNQAGAYEQYF; DNA: TGTGCCAGCAACCAAGCGGGGGCCTACGAGCAGTACTTC; V: TRBV7-9; D: TRBD2; J: TRBJ2-7; size: .
CDR3: CASSSRGVEDTQYF; DNA: TGTGCCAGCAGCTCGAGGGGTGTAGAAGATACGCAGTATTTT; V: TRBV5-5; D: .; J: TRBJ2-3; size: .
CDR3: CASSQVGGMGNEQFF; DNA: TGTGCCAGCAGCCAAGTCGGCGGGATGGGCAATGAGCAGTTCTTC; V: TRBV14; D: .; J: TRBJ2-1; size: .
CDR3: CNVFSGSPYNEQFF; DNA: TGCAACGTTTTTAGCGGGAGCCCCTACAATGAGCAGTTCTTC; V: TRBV29-1; D: TRBD2; J: TRBJ2-1; size: few
CDR3: CSARESYLGERFF; DNA: TGCAGTGCTAGAGAGTCCTACCTCGGCGAGCGGTTCTTC; V: TRBV20-1; D: .; J: TRBJ2-1; size: .
CDR3: CASSLRVSYNEQYF; DNA: TGTGCCAGCAGCTTACGGGTCTCCTACAATGAGCAGTACTTC; V: TRBV7-9; D: .; J: TRBJ2-7; size: .
CDR3: CSARGTVTYEQYF; DNA: TGCAGTGCTAGAGGGACGGTTACCTACGAGCAGTACTTC; V: TRBV20-1; D: .; J: TRBJ2-7; size: .
CDR3: CASSSSKGDGEYYGYTF; DNA: TGTGCCAGCAGTTCCTCAAAGGGGGACGGAGAGTATTATGGCTACACCTTC; V: TRBV28; D: .; J: TRBJ1-2; size: .
CDR3: CASSLVPDSLAYNEQFF; DNA: TGTGCCAGCAGCTTAGTACCCGACAGTCTAGCCTACAATGAGCAGTTCTTC; V: TRBV7-2; D: .; J: TRBJ2-1; size: .
CDR3: CASSSGQGTRSYEQYF; DNA: TGCGCCAGCAGCTCGGGACAGGGGACCCGTTCCTACGAGCAGTACTTC; V: TRBV5-1; D: TRBD1; J: TRBJ2-7; size: few
CDR3: CASGWTADNEQFF; DNA: TGTGCCAGCGGATGGACAGCAGACAATGAGCAGTTCTTC; V: TRBV12-3/TRBV12-4; D: .; J: TRBJ2-1; size: few
CDR3: CASSFDRDQPQHF; DNA: TGTGCCAGCAGCTTCGACAGGGACCAGCCCCAGCATTTT; V: TRBV11-2; D: TRBD1; J: TRBJ1-5; size: few
CDR3: CASSLEHAPGEQFF; DNA: TGTGCCAGCAGTTTAGAACACGCACCGGGTGAGCAGTTCTTC; V: TRBV12-3/TRBV12-4; D: .; J: TRBJ2-1; size: .
CDR3: CSAPGTGLDGYTF; DNA: TGCAGCGCTCCCGGGACAGGGCTGGATGGCTACACCTTC; V: TRBV20-1; D: TRBD1; J: TRBJ1-2; size: many
CDR3: CASSLAGIYGYTF; DNA: TGTGCCAGCAGCTTAGCAGGGATCTATGGCTACACCTTC; V: TRBV12-3/TRBV12-4; D: .; J: TRBJ1-2; size: many
CDR3: CASSSGSADLDTQYF; DNA: TGTGCCAGCAGCTCCGGTTCGGCCGACTTAGATACGCAGTATTTT; V: TRBV7-2; D: .; J: TRBJ2-3; size: few
CDR3: CASSLNNQGRLYNEQYF; DNA: TGTGCCAGCAGTTTAAACAACCAGGGGAGGCTTTACAATGAGCAGTACTTC; V: TRBV12-3/TRBV12-4; D: .; J: TRBJ2-7; size: .
CDR3: CASSRRTSGGWEQFF; DNA: TGTGCCAGCAGCAGGCGGACTAGCGGGGGGTGGGAGCAGTTCTTC; V: TRBV6-6; D: TRBD2; J: TRBJ2-1; size: few
CDR3: CASSLMSGETQYF; DNA: TGTGCCAGCAGCTTAATGAGTGGGGAGACCCAGTACTTC; V: TRBV7-2; D: .; J: TRBJ2-5; size: few
CDR3: CASSQRQGADEKLFF; DNA: TGTGCCAGCAGCCAAAGACAGGGGGCGGATGAAAAACTGTTTTTT; V: TRBV7-9; D: TRBD1; J: TRBJ1-4; size: .
CDR3: CAIRGTSRNTGELFF; DNA: TGTGCCATCAGGGGGACTAGCAGGAACACCGGGGAGCTGTTTTTT; V: TRBV10-3; D: TRBD2; J: TRBJ2-2; size: few
CDR3: CASSFRLAVDTQYF; DNA: TGCGCCAGCAGCTTTAGACTAGCGGTAGATACGCAGTATTTT; V: TRBV5-1; D: TRBD2; J: TRBJ2-3; size: many
CDR3: CASSLSGGPQETQYF; DNA: TGTGCCAGCAGTTTGTCGGGGGGACCCCAAGAGACCCAGTACTTC; V: TRBV12-3/TRBV12-4; D: TRBD2; J: TRBJ2-5; size: many
CDR3: CANSLADYEQYF; DNA: TGTGCCAACAGCTTGGCTGACTACGAGCAGTACTTC; V: TRBV7-2; D: .; J: TRBJ2-7; size: few
CDR3: CASSPNLGTGPYGYTF; DNA: TGCGCCAGCAGCCCAAACCTCGGGACGGGCCCCTATGGCTACACCTTC; V: TRBV5-1; D: .; J: TRBJ1-2; size: few
CDR3: CSARDGINNQPQHF; DNA: TGCAGTGCTAGGGACGGAATAAACAATCAGCCCCAGCATTTT; V: TRBV20-1; D: .; J: TRBJ1-5; size: .
CDR3: CASSFAGGHGYTF; DNA: TGTGCCAGCAGTTTTGCCGGGGGGCATGGCTACACCTTC; V: TRBV12-3/TRBV12-4; D: .; J: TRBJ1-2; size: few
CDR3: CSAHRDLGYGQYF; DNA: TGCAGTGCTCACCGGGACTTGGGCTACGGGCAGTACTTC; V: TRBV20-1; D: .; J: TRBJ2-7; size: .
CDR3: CASSLPTTSAADTQYF; DNA: TGCGCCAGCAGCTTGCCTACCACTAGCGCCGCAGATACGCAGTATTTT; V: TRBV5-1; D: TRBD2; J: TRBJ2-3; size: .
CDR3: CASSPGGSGVYNEQFF; DNA: TGTGCCAGCAGCCCCGGGGGTAGCGGCGTCTACAATGAGCAGTTCTTC; V: TRBV7-2; D: .; J: TRBJ2-1; size: .
CDR3: CASRRTGERGETQYF; DNA: TGTGCCAGTAGGCGTACAGGGGAGCGCGGGGAGACCCAGTACTTC; V: TRBV19; D: TRBD1; J: TRBJ2-5; size: .
CDR3: CASGFPATQEQFF; DNA: TGTGCTAGTGGTTTCCCCGCCACGCAGGAGCAGTTCTTC; V: TRBV12-5; D: .; J: TRBJ2-1; size: many
CDR3: CASSLWLAGTYNEQFF; DNA: TGTGCCAGCAGTTTATGGCTAGCGGGGACATACAATGAGCAGTTCTTC; V: TRBV12-3/TRBV12-4; D: TRBD2; J: TRBJ2-1; size: many
CDR3: CSVWGQGAEQYF; DNA: TGCAGTGTCTGGGGGCAGGGCGCCGAGCAGTACTTC; V: TRBV29-1; D: .; J: TRBJ2-7; size: many
CDR3: CASGDGANYGYTF; DNA: TGTGCCAGCGGGGACGGAGCTAACTATGGCTACACCTTC; V: TRBV7-9; D: .; J: TRBJ1-2; size: many
CDR3: CASNLAGVSANEQFF; DNA: TGTGCCAGCAACTTAGCGGGAGTATCTGCGAATGAGCAGTTCTTC; V: TRBV7-2; D: TRBD2; J: TRBJ2-1; size: .
CDR3: CASSLWSGITDTQYF; DNA: TGTGCCAGCAGCTTATGGAGCGGGATCACAGATACGCAGTATTTT; V: TRBV7-9; D: TRBD2; J: TRBJ2-3; size: .
CDR3: CASSLAFSGTYNEQFF; DNA: TGTGCCAGCAGCTTAGCGTTTAGTGGCACTTACAATGAGCAGTTCTTC; V: TRBV7-2; D: .; J: TRBJ2-1; size: .
CDR3: CASSLGGTSAYNEQFF; DNA: TGTGCCAGCAGCTTAGGGGGGACTAGCGCCTACAATGAGCAGTTCTTC; V: TRBV7-2; D: TRBD2; J: TRBJ2-1; size: once
CDR3: CASSGRDPSWGKLFF; DNA: TGTGCCAGCAGTGGCCGGGACCCCTCTTGGGGAAAACTGTTTTTT; V: TRBV27; D: .; J: TRBJ1-4; size: few